This T cell receptor (beta chain) was profiled in a study of breast tumors, draining lymph nodes, adjacent tissues. Study-level points and caveats: That most tumor T cells come from lymph nodes remained unproven. Findings are consistent with lymph node origin and intratumoral expansion of most tumor T cells.

This clonotype came up many times. Its antigen is currently unknown. Trimming took off 0 bases at V and 6 bases at J, with 15 bases between the two ends. The V gene's germline CDR1 is DFQATT and CDR2 SNEGSKA (reference sequence). The CDR3 has 16 amino acids. TCRdb reprocessed the multiplex PCR reads via MiXCR and lists one record per CDR3 protein. The sample holds approximately 190,000 distinct CDR3 sequences, over 25% seen once. The lymph nodes were axillary draining lymph nodes from breast cancer patients. The source of this sequence is a female donor with breast cancer. Some clones in this sample may be carry-over from other donors' samples. The sequenced sample was axillary lymph node tissue. The chain has TRBV20-1 and TRBJ1-6, with D uncertain. Here the CDR3 DNA reads TGCAGTGCTAGAGATGAGAGGATACCGCGTAATTCACCCCTCCACTTT. Protein sequence: CSARDERIPRNSPLHF.